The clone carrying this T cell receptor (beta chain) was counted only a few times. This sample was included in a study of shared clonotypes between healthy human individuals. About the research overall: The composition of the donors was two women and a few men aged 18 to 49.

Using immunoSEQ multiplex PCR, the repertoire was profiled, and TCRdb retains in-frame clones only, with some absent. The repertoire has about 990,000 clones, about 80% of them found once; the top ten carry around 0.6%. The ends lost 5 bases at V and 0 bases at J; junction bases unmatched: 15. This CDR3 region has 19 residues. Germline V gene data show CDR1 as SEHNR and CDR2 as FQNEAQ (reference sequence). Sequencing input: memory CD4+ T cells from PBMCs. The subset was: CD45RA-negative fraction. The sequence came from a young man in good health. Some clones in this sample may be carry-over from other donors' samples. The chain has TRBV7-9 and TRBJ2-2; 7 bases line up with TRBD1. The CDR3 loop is CASSTRQGSWHANTGELFF. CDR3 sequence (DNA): TGTGCCAGCAGCACCAGACAGGGAAGTTGGCACGCGAACACCGGGGAGCTGTTTTTT.